Many counts were recorded for the clone carrying this TCR beta chain. This sample stems from a study of T cells in Graves' hyperthyroidism and ophthalmopathy. Amplified TCR beta CDR3 regions derived from RNA transcripts. The HTBI primer set served for first-round RT-PCR of the TCR CDR3. MiXCR, run by TCRdb on the multiplex PCR reads, gives a single entry per CDR3 protein. This sample carries some 690,000 distinct CDR3 sequences, roughly 17% of them seen once, and the ten largest clones take roughly a sixth. Germline CDR1 ENHRY, CDR2 SYGVKD. V was pared by 8 bases and J by 2 bases, with 13 bases between. The CDR3 covers 13 residues.

Sequenced material: blood. The J gene is TRBJ2-7, the V gene TRBV10-3; D ambiguous. This receptor was identified in a man aged 45-65 years with Graves' hyperthyroidism. CDR3 in amino acids: CAIQDGLTYEQYF. DNA of the CDR3: TGTGCCATCCAGGACGGCCTGACCTACGAGCAGTACTTC.